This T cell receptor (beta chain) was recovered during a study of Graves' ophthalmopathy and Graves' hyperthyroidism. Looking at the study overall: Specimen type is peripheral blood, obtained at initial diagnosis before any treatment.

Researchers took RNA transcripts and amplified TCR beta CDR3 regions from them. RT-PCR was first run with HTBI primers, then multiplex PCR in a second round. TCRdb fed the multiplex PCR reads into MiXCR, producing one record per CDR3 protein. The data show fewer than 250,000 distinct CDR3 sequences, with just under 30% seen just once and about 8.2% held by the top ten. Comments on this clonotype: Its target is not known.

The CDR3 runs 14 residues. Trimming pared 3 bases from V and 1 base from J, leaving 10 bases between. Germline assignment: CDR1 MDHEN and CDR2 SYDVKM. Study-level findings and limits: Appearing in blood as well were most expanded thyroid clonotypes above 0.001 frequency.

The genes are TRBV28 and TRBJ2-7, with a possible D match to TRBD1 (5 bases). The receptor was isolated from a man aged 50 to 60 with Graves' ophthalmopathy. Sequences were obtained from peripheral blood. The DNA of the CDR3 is TGTGCCAGCAGTTTTGGGGCAGCTTCCTACGAGCAGTACTTC. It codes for CASSFGAASYEQYF.